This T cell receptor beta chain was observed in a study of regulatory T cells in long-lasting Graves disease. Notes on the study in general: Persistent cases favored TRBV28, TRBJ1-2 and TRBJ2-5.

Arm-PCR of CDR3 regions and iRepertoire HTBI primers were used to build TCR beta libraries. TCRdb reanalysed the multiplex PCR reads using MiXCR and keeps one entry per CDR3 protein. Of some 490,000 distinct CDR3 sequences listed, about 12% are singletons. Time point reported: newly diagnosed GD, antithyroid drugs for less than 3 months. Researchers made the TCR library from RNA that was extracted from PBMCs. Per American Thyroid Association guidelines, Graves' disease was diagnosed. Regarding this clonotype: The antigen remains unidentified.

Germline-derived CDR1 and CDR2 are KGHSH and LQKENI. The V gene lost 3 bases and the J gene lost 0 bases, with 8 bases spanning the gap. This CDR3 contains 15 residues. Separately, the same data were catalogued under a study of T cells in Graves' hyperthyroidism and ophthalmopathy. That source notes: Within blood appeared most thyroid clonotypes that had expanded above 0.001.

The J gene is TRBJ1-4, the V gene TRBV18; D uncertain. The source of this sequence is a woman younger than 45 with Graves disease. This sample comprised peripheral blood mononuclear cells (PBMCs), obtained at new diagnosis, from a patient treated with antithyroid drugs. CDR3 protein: CASSPDGATNEKLFF. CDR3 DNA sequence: TGTGCCAGCTCACCGGACGGCGCAACTAATGAAAAACTGTTTTTT.